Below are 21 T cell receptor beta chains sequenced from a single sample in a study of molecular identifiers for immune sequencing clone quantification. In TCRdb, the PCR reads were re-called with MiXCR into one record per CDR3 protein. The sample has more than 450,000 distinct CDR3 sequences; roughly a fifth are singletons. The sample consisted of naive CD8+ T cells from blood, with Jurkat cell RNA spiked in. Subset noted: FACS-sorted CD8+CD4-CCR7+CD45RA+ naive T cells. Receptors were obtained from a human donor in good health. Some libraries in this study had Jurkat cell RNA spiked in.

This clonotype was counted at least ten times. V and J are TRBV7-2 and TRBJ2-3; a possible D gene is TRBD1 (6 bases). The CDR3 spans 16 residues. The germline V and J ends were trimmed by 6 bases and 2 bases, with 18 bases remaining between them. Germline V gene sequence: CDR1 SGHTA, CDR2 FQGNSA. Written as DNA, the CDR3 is TGTGCCAGCAGTCCGACAGGAGCGCCTCCCACAGATACGCAGTATTTT. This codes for CASSPTGAPPTDTQYF.

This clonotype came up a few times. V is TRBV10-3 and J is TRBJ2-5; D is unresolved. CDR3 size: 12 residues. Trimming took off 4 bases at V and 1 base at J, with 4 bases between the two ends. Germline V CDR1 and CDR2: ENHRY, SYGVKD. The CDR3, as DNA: TGTGCCATCAGTGCCACCCAAGAGACCCAGTACTTC. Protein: CAISATQETQYF.

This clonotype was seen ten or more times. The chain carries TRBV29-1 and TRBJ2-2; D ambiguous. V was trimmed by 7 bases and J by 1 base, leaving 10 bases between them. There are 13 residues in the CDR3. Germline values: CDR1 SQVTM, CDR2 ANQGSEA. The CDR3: CSARTGNTGELFF. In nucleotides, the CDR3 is TGCAGCGCCCGGACGGGGAACACCGGGGAGCTGTTTTTT.

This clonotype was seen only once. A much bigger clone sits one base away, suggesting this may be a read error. The CDR3, as DNA: TGTGCCAGCAGCTTAGTGGGTCCCGGGGAGTACTTC. This gives the protein CASSLVGPGEYF. The genes are TRBV11-2 and TRBJ2-7; D perhaps matches TRBD2 (5 bases). Trimming shortened V by 1 base and J by 11 bases, and 12 bases separated the two germline ends. The V gene's germline CDR1 is SGHAT and CDR2 FQNNGV. CDR3 size: 12 residues. Using reference TRBV11-2 and TRBJ2-7 for the parts outside the CDR3, the full variable domain is EAGVAQSPRYKIIEKRQSVAFWCNPISGHATLYWYQQILGQGPKLLIQFQNNGVVDDSQLPKDRFSAERLKGVDSTLKIQPAKLEDSAVYLCASSLVGPGEYFGPGTRLTVT.

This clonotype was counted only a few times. DNA of the CDR3: TGTGCCAGCACTCGGGACAGAGACTTTACTAATGAAAAACTGTTTTTT. Its translation is CASTRDRDFTNEKLFF. V gene TRBV2 combines with J gene TRBJ1-4; 7 nucleotides line up with TRBD1. CDR1 is SNHLY, CDR2 FYNNEI, per germline. CDR3 length: 16 amino acids. V lost 7 bases, J lost 2 bases, and 10 bases stayed unmatched.

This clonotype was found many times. CDR3 coding DNA: TGTGCCAGCAGCTTAGGGGGCCAGGGCAATCAGCCCCAGCATTTT. This encodes CASSLGGQGNQPQHF. The V and J genes are TRBV7-9 and TRBJ1-5; tentative D call: TRBD1 (5 bases). Germline CDR1 SEHNR, CDR2 FQNEAQ (reference sequence). This CDR3 has 15 amino acids. V was pared by 1 base and J by 2 bases, with 9 bases between.

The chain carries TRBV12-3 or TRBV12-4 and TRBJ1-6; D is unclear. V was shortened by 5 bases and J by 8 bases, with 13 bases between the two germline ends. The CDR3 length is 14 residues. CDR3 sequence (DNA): TGTGCCAGCAGTATGGACGGAGGCGATTCACCCCTCCACTTT. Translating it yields CASSMDGGDSPLHF.

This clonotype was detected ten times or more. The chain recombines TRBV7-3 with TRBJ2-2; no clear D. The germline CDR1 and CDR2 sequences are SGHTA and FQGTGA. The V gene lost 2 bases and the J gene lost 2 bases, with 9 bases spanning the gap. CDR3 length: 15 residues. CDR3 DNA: TGTGCCAGCAGCTTAGTGCCGATCAACACCGGGGAGCTGTTTTTT. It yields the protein CASSLVPINTGELFF.

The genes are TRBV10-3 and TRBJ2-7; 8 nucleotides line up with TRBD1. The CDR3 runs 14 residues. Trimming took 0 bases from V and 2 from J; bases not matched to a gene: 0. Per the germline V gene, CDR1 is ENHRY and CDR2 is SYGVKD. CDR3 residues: CAISESQGAYEQYF. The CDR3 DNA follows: TGTGCCATCAGTGAGTCACAGGGGGCCTACGAGCAGTACTTC.

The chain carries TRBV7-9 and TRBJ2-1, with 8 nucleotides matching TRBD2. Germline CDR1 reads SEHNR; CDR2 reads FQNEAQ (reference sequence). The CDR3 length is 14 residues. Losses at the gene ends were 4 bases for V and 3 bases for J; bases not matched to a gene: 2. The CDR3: CASSYSGDYNEQFF. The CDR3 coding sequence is TGTGCCAGCAGCTATAGCGGGGACTACAATGAGCAGTTCTTC.

Written as DNA, the CDR3 is TGTGCCAGCAGCCTAGACAGGGCTGGTCAGCCCCAGCATTTT. It yields the protein CASSLDRAGQPQHF. This chain links TRBV5-6 with TRBJ1-5; 7 bases align to TRBD1. The germline gives CDR1 SGHDT, CDR2 YYEEEE. This CDR3 has 14 residues. J was trimmed by 6 bases and V by 4 bases; bases with no gene match: 7.

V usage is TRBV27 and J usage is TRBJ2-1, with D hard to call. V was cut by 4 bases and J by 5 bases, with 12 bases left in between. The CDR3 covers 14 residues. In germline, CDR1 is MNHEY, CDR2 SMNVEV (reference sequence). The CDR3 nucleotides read TGTGCCAGCAGTTCACTGTCCTTCAACAATGAGCAGTTCTTC. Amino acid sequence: CASSSLSFNNEQFF.

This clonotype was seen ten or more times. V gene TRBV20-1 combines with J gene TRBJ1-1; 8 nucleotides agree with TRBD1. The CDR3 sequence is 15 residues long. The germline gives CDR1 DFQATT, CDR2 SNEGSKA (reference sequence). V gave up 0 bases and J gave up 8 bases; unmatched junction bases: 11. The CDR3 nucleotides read TGCAGTGCTAGAGATGGCGACAGGGGTTCGATCGAAGCTTTCTTT. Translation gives CSARDGDRGSIEAFF.

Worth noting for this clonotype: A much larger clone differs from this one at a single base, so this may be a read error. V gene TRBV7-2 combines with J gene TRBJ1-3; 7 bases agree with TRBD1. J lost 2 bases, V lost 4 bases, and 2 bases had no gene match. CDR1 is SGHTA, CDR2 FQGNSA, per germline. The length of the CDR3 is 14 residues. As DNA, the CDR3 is TGTGCCAGCAGCTCGACAGGGCCTGGAAACACCATATATTTT. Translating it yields CASSSTGPGNTIYF.

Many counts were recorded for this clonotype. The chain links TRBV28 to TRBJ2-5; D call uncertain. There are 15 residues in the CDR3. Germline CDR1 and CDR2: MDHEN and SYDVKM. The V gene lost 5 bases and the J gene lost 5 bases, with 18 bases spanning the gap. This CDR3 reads CASSPGLLQRETQYF. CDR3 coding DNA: TGTGCCAGCAGTCCAGGCTTGCTCCAGAGGGAGACCCAGTACTTC.

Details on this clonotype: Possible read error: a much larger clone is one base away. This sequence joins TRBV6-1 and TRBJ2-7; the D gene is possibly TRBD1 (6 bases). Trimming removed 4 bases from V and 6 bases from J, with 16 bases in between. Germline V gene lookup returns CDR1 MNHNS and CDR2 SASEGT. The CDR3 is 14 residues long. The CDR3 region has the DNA TGTGCCAGCAGTGGATATCCTACAGGGACCGAGCAGTACTTC. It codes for CASSGYPTGTEQYF.

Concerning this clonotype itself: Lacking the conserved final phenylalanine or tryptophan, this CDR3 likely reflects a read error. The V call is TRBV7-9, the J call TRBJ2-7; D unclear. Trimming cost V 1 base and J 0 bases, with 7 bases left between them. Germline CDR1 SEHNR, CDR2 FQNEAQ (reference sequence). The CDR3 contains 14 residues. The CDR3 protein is CASSLGVSSYEQYL. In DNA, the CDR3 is TGTGCCAGCAGCTTAGGGGTAAGCTCCTACGAGCAGTACCTC.

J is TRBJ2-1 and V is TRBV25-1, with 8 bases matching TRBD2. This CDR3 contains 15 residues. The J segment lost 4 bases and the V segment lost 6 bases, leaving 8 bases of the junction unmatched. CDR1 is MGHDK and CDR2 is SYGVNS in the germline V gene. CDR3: CASSFTSGIYNEQFF. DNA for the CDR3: TGTGCCAGCAGCTTCACTAGCGGAATTTACAATGAGCAGTTCTTC.

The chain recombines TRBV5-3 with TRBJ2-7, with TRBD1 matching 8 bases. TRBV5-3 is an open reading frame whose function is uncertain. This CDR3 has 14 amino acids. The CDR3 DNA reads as TGTGTCAGCAGCCCTGGACAGGGCGGCTACGAGCAGTACTTC. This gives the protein CVSSPGQGGYEQYF.

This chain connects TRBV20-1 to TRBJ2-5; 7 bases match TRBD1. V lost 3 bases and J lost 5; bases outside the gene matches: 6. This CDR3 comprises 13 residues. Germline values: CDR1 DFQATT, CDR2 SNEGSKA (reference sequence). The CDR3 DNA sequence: TGCAGTGCTAGTCGGACAGGATCCGAGACCCAGTACTTC. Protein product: CSASRTGSETQYF.

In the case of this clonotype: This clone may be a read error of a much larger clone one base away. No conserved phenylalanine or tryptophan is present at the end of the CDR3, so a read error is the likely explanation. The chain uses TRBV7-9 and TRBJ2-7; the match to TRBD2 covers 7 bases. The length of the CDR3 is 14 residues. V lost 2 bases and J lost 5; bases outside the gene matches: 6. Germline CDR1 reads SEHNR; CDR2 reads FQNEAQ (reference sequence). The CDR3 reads CASSLPSGVNEQYS. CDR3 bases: TGTGCCAGCAGCTTACCCAGCGGGGTAAACGAGCAGTACTCC.